This T cell receptor beta chain was observed in a study of PD-L1 blockade in urothelial cancer. The overall study: Blood samples had a median of approximately 150,000 T cells, 75,000 to 90,000 unique TCRs, and clonality 0.08 to 0.09.

Specified time point: pretreatment peripheral blood. The sample holds one count of this clone. Using immunoSEQ multiplex PCR, the repertoire was profiled, and TCRdb retains in-frame clones only, with some absent. The data contain 95,000 or so clones, around 86% of them singletons. The length of the CDR3 is 15 residues. CDR1 is MNHEY, CDR2 SMNVEV, per germline (reference sequence). V gave up 6 bases and J gave up 8 bases; unmatched junction bases: 7. The sample in question was PBMCs, obtained around atezolizumab (anti-PD-L1) treatment. This chain connects TRBV27 to TRBJ2-1; 13 bases are a match to TRBD2. This receptor was taken from a man in his 60s with urothelial cancer. CDR3 residues: CASSYTSGGAYEQFF. The CDR3 DNA reads as TGTGCCAGCAGCTACACTAGCGGGGGGGCATATGAGCAGTTCTTC.